The present TCR beta chain was sequenced within a study of metastatic and nonmetastatic thyroid tumors. About the research overall: Across peripheral blood and tumor or nodule tissue samples taken from malignant and benign thyroid patients, the repertoires were compared with one another. Notes on the study in general: Benign nodules reportedly had significantly lower TCR beta diversity than malignant thyroid tumors in blood and tumor.

None of the patients had undergone any treatment ahead of thyroid surgery. In the study's own analysis: What underpinned the distant-metastasis classifier for papillary thyroid cancer was the set of CDR3 differences across clinicopathological groups. TCRdb ran MiXCR on the PCR reads. The V and J calls, along with clone size, are taken from TCRdb and not from the paper's own processing. The sample shows almost 8,500 clones, 44% of them seen only once. The CDR3 runs to 18 residues. J gave up 2 bases and V 3 bases, and 14 bases lay outside the gene matches. Germline values: CDR1 DFQATT, CDR2 SNEGSKA (reference sequence). Concerning this clone itself: Antigen specificity is unknown.

This receptor was obtained from a male donor with papillary thyroid cancer or a benign thyroid nodule (not recorded which). Some clones in this sample may be carry-over from other donors' samples. Sequenced sample: tumor tissue. The chain carries TRBV20-1 and TRBJ1-5; 9 bases are shared with TRBD1. The CDR3 DNA reads as TGCAGTGCTAGGACCGGGACAGGGCAGGAGTGGGGCAATCAGCCCCAGCATTTT. This sequence encodes CSARTGTGQEWGNQPQHF.